The T cell receptor (beta chain) described here comes from a study of blood T cell repertoires in COVID-19. On the study more broadly: Sample material is recorded as cDNA or gDNA derived from T cells, B-cell-depleted T cells, or PBMCs.

Clinical history reported by participants formed the basis on which cohorts were assigned. Authors' data handling: Counts of nucleated cells, estimated from reference gene primer amplification, were obtained. Sequenced by immunoSEQ multiplex PCR; TCRdb stores in-frame clones only, minus some. The V and J calls and clone size come from that table; D and trimming were worked out from the DNA. The sample contains 290,000 or so clones, 90% of which appear only once. Germline lookup yields CDR1 MNHEY and CDR2 SMNVEV (reference sequence). The ends lost 0 bases at V and 6 bases at J; junction bases unmatched: 8. This CDR3 region has 16 residues.

Sequences were obtained from PBMCs or T cells enriched from blood (not recorded which). The source is a woman aged 18-29 years with acute COVID-19. The V and J genes are TRBV27 and TRBJ1-5; 7 bases fit TRBD1. The CDR3 coding sequence is TGTGCCAGCAGTTTATCGAAAGGGGGCGCGGGTCAGCCCCAGCATTTT. Translated, it gives CASSLSKGGAGQPQHF.